This TCR beta chain was retrieved from a study of control samples from healthy donors and cancer patients. This clone was detected a few times. CDR1 and CDR2 (germline): SGHNT, YYREEE (reference sequence). The J segment lost 7 bases and the V segment lost 2 bases, leaving 8 bases of the junction unmatched. The CDR3 length is 14 residues. This table comes from immunoSEQ multiplex PCR, and its TCRdb copy is limited to in-frame clones, with some not included. Of approximately 71,000 clones in the sample, roughly 89% are singletons; the top ten hold around 19%. This chain connects TRBV5-4 to TRBJ2-7; 8 nucleotides match TRBD1. This clonotype was sampled from a man between 60 and 75 years old with lung cancer. Sequenced: PBMCs. Here the CDR3 reads CASSFDRGLGEQYF. CDR3 DNA: TGTGCCAGCAGCTTTGACAGGGGACTCGGGGAGCAGTACTTC.